This TCR beta chain was recorded in a study of control samples from healthy donors and cancer patients. Assay: immunoSEQ multiplex PCR; the TCRdb copy retains only in-frame clones and omits some. The sample lists roughly 29,000 clones; 70% to 90% were seen once. Germline V lookup: CDR1 SEHNR, CDR2 FQNEAQ (reference sequence). The CDR3 is made up of 17 amino acids. J was trimmed by 3 bases and V by 2 bases; bases with no gene match: 10. The sequenced sample was formalin-fixed, paraffin-embedded tissue. The sequence was collected from a female donor with melanoma. The chain carries TRBV7-9 and TRBJ1-2, with 9 bases identical to TRBD1. Here the CDR3 reads CASSLTPGQGIDYGYTF. As DNA, the CDR3 is TGTGCCAGCAGCTTAACCCCGGGACAGGGAATTGACTATGGCTACACCTTC.